These 13 T cell receptor beta chains originate from one sample sequenced in a study of a mutant IDH1 vaccine in newly diagnosed glioma. The time point: week 23, last vaccination. All doses held 300 ug of mutant IDH1 20-mer peptide, with topical imiquimod. Profiled with immunoSEQ multiplex PCR; TCRdb holds only in-frame clones, not every one. The sample has 35,000 to 45,000 clones, over 70% seen once. Their target antigens are unknown. The sample consisted of PBMCs, taken from a glioma patient whose treatment included an IDH1 peptide vaccine. The receptors stem from a woman aged 40 to 50 with glioma. Some clones in this sample may be carry-over from other donors' samples.

This chain uses TRBV7-2 with TRBJ1-3, with TRBD1 matching over 8 bases. Per germline, CDR1 SGHTA and CDR2 FQGNSA. V dropped 6 bases and J dropped 3; count of bases not matched to a gene: 4. CDR3 length equals 14 residues. CDR3 bases: TGTGCCAGCAGATCCGGACAGGGTGGAAACACCATATATTTT. Protein: CASRSGQGGNTIYF. Full variable domain (outside the CDR3, taken from reference TRBV7-2 and TRBJ1-3): GAGVSQSPSNKVTEKGKDVELRCDPISGHTALYWYRQSLGQGLEFLIYFQGNSAPDKSGLPSDRFSAERTGGSVSTLTIQRTQQEDSAVYLCASRSGQGGNTIYFGEGSWLTVV.

The J gene is TRBJ1-1, the V gene TRBV29-1, with a weak D call TRBD1 (5 bases). Trimming cost V 2 bases and J 7 bases, with 14 bases left between them. The CDR3 covers 13 residues. From germline, CDR1 is SQVTM and CDR2 ANQGSEA. In nucleotides, the CDR3 is TGCAGCGTTGAAACCCTCCTACAGGTTGAAGCTTTCTTT. The encoded protein is CSVETLLQVEAFF.

By proportion, this clone is medium-sized. The sample contains more than one DNA sequence encoding this CDR3. The CDR3 reads CAGGTAGTEAFF. DNA of the CDR3: TGTGCCGGGGGGACAGCAGGCACTGAAGCTTTCTTT. The J gene is TRBJ1-1, the V gene TRBV10-3; 7 bases agree with TRBD1. Germline CDR1 ENHRY, CDR2 SYGVKD. The CDR3 length is 12 residues. V shed 11 bases and J 4 bases; nucleotides not matched to a gene: 7.

This clone was detected a few times. V is TRBV5-1 and J is TRBJ2-2; D gene unclear. Germline-derived CDR1 and CDR2 are SGHRS and YFSETQ. The CDR3 is made up of 12 amino acids. Trimming pared 5 bases from V and 3 bases from J, leaving 5 bases between. The CDR3, as DNA: TGCGCCAGCAGGGAGTACACCGGGGAGCTGTTTTTT. Encoded protein: CASREYTGELFF.

The chain couples TRBV7-9 to TRBJ1-2; maybe TRBD1 (5 bases). V was pared by 5 bases and J by 8 bases, with 18 bases between. CDR3 size: 14 residues. Germline V gene lookup returns CDR1 SEHNR and CDR2 FQNEAQ (reference sequence). CDR3 in amino acids: CASSLPPRGRGYTF. The CDR3 nucleotides read TGTGCCAGCAGCCTCCCACCCCGGGGGAGGGGCTACACCTTC.

The CDR3 nucleotides are TGTGCCAGCAGCTTAGTCCAGGCCAATCAGCCCCAGCATTTT. Translation gives CASSLVQANQPQHF. The chain combines TRBV7-9 with TRBJ1-5, with no clear D. This CDR3 comprises 14 residues. Germline-derived CDR1 and CDR2 are SEHNR and FQNEAQ (reference sequence). Trimming removed 1 base from V and 3 bases from J, with 7 bases in between.

The rearrangement joins TRBV5-1 to TRBJ2-1, with D hard to call. V was clipped by 4 bases and J by 0 bases, with 17 bases between them. Germline CDR1 SGHRS, CDR2 YFSETQ. The CDR3 has 17 residues. The CDR3 DNA follows: TGCGCCAGCAGCCCCCTCGGGCATTCGAGCTCCTACAATGAGCAGTTCTTC. This translates into CASSPLGHSSSYNEQFF.

The chain has TRBV7-2 and TRBJ2-3, with TRBD2 as a possible D gene (6 bases). The CDR3 is made up of 15 amino acids. Germline assignment: CDR1 SGHTA and CDR2 FQGNSA. V shed 5 bases and J shed 6 bases, with 18 bases lying between them. The CDR3 loop reads CASSPRWGVGDTQYF. CDR3 nucleotides: TGTGCCAGCAGCCCTCGTTGGGGGGTCGGTGATACGCAGTATTTT.

The chain has TRBV7-2 and TRBJ1-3, with 7 bases identical to TRBD1. The junction had 11 bases not matched to a gene; V was cut back by 7 bases and J by 8 bases. The germline gives CDR1 SGHTA, CDR2 FQGNSA. CDR3 length: 14 amino acids. The CDR3 DNA sequence: TGTGCCAGCAAAGGGGGCGCAGGCCGCGACACCATATATTTT. The encoded protein is CASKGGAGRDTIYF.

Here the CDR3 DNA reads TGTGCCAGCAGGGGGGGACTATCAGACGCCGGGGAGCTGTTTTTT. As protein: CASRGGLSDAGELFF. This chain links TRBV6-1 with TRBJ2-2; TRBD2 agrees at 7 bases. The length of the CDR3 is 15 residues. Per the germline V gene, CDR1 is MNHNS and CDR2 is SASEGT. V lost 6 bases, J lost 6 bases, and 10 bases stayed unmatched.

The chain combines TRBV7-8 with TRBJ2-3, with D perhaps matching TRBD2 (6 bases). Germline lookup yields CDR1 SGHVS and CDR2 FQNEAQ. The CDR3 has 15 amino acids. Trimming took 2 bases from V and 5 from J, leaving 14 bases between them. The DNA of the CDR3 is TGTGCCAGCAGCTTAAACCGGGGAGGTTTAGATACGCAGTATTTT. Translation: CASSLNRGGLDTQYF.

V and J are TRBV7-9 and TRBJ2-7; 10 nucleotides align to TRBD2. The germline V gene has CDR1 SEHNR and CDR2 FQNEAQ (reference sequence). The V gene end was trimmed by 4 bases and the J gene end by 8 bases; junction bases not matched to a gene: 11. The CDR3 length is 15 residues. Here the CDR3 DNA reads TGTGCCAGCAGCTCCCAAGCGGGAGGGCCCGGCAAGCAGTACTTC. Translated, it gives CASSSQAGGPGKQYF.

This chain connects TRBV6-1 to TRBJ2-1; D is ambiguous. The CDR3 runs to 12 residues. Trimming took off 7 bases at V and 0 bases at J, with 4 bases between the two ends. Germline CDR1 reads MNHNS; CDR2 reads SASEGT. The CDR3 DNA follows: TGTGCCAGCACCGTCTCCTACAATGAGCAGTTCTTC. This gives the protein CASTVSYNEQFF.